This is a list of T cell receptor beta chains from one sample in a study of technical replicates of blood from a few donors. The table came from immunoSEQ multiplex PCR; TCRdb's copy has only in-frame clones and leaves some out. This sample has about 100,000 clones, with roughly 94% found just once. The sample taken for sequencing was T cells isolated from PBMCs. The receptors shown here come from a human donor in good health. The CDR3 runs from the conserved cysteine through the conserved F or W. A D gene is named only where the DNA matches it firmly. Clone size is shown for a subset of rows, as once, few, many or a class of expanded clone.

>.|TRBJ2-3|TRBV11-1|.
TGTGCCAGCAGCTTACGGGACTCGGACACAGATACGCAGTATTTT
CASSLRDSDTDTQYF
>.|TRBJ2-3|TRBV18|.
TGTGCCAGCTCACCACGGTCCGGGTTGCAAACTCTGGCTGGCACAGATACGCAGTATTTT
CASSPRSGLQTLAGTDTQYF
>.|TRBJ1-2|TRBV4-3|medium-sized
TGCGCCAGCAGCCATCGACTGGACTATGGCTACACCTTC
CASSHRLDYGYTF
>.|TRBJ1-4|TRBV19|.
TGTGCCAGTAGAAAAGCAGGGAATGAAAAACTGTTTTTT
CASRKAGNEKLFF
>TRBD1|TRBJ2-7|TRBV9|.
TGTGCCAGCAGCGCCCGGGACAGGAATTACGAGCAGTACTTC
CASSARDRNYEQYF
>.|TRBJ1-1|TRBV15|few
TGTGCCACCAGCAGATCGCCAGGGCATACTGAAGCTTTCTTT
CATSRSPGHTEAFF
>TRBD1|TRBJ1-2|TRBV11-2|.
TGTGCCAGCAGCCTCCGGGACAGCCATGGCTACACCTTC
CASSLRDSHGYTF
>TRBD2|TRBJ2-1|TRBV5-4|.
TGTGCCAGCAGCGAGGGACTAGCGTTAAATGAGCAGTTCTTC
CASSEGLALNEQFF
>.|TRBJ1-3|TRBV6-5|.
TGTGCCAGCAGTTCTAGATCTGGAAACACCATATATTTT
CASSSRSGNTIYF
>.|TRBJ2-2|TRBV10-3|.
TGTGCCATCAATGATCCCGTTGACACCGGGGAGCTGTTTTTT
CAINDPVDTGELFF
>TRBD1|TRBJ2-1|TRBV5-4|.
TGTGCCAGCAGCTCCGGGACAGGGTCGGATTCTTACAATGAGCAGTTCTTC
CASSSGTGSDSYNEQFF
>.|TRBJ2-7|TRBV6-5|once
TGTGCCAGCAGTTACTCCGGGGTGACGCGGGAGCAGTACTTC
CASSYSGVTREQYF
>TRBD1|TRBJ2-7|TRBV15|.
TGTGCCACCAGCAGAGGCGGGACAGGGAGGAGCTACGAGCAGTACTTC
CATSRGGTGRSYEQYF
>TRBD2|TRBJ2-1|TRBV5-4|.
TGTGCCAGCAGCGCTACTAGCGGGAGCTCCTACAATGAGCAGTTCTTC
CASSATSGSSYNEQFF
>TRBD1|TRBJ1-2|TRBV6-1|.
TGTGCCAGCAGTGAAAGCCAGGGGGTCGGCTATGGCTACACCTTC
CASSESQGVGYGYTF
>.|TRBJ1-1|TRBV27|.
TGTGCCAGCAGTTTGCACTTACCCCGGGACACGGTAGAGGCTGAAGCTTTCTTT
CASSLHLPRDTVEAEAFF
>.|TRBJ2-7|TRBV5-1|.
TGCGCCAGCAGCTTGGGGACTACCTACGAGCAGTACTTC
CASSLGTTYEQYF